The 24 T cell receptor beta chains in this list originate from one sample, sequenced in a study of neurological immune-mediated disorders. Stated time point: longitudinal time-point 1 (baseline). TCRdb ran MiXCR on the 5' RACE reads and lists one entry per CDR3 protein. The repertoire includes 71,000 or so distinct CDR3 sequences, about an eighth of them detected once, and roughly 4.5% sits in the top ten. The sample taken for sequencing was PBMCs. The source of these receptors is a female donor with HTLV-1-associated myelopathy (HAM/TSP).

This clonotype was picked up many times. V is TRBV5-1 and J is TRBJ1-2; D gene uncertain. Trimming took 0 bases from V and 4 from J, leaving 7 bases between them. Looked up from germline, CDR1 is SGHRS and CDR2 is YFSETQ. The CDR3 runs 13 residues. The CDR3: CASSLDRIYGYTF. CDR3 DNA sequence: TGCGCCAGCAGCTTGGATCGGATCTATGGCTACACCTTC.

This clonotype appeared many times. The V and J genes are TRBV5-1 and TRBJ1-1; a possible D gene is TRBD1 (5 bases). The CDR3 has 12 residues. Trimming took off 3 bases at V and 7 bases at J, with 10 bases between the two ends. Germline values: CDR1 SGHRS, CDR2 YFSETQ. This chain's CDR3 is CASSWGGGEAFF. The CDR3 region has the DNA TGCGCCAGCAGCTGGGGGGGAGGTGAAGCTTTCTTT.

Ten or more counts support this clonotype. V usage is TRBV5-1 and J usage is TRBJ2-2, with D unresolved. Germline V CDR1 and CDR2: SGHRS, YFSETQ. Trimming took off 4 bases at V and 4 bases at J, with 17 bases between the two ends. CDR3 length: 16 residues. CDR3 in amino acids: CASSLNPGSRTGELFF. In nucleotides, the CDR3 is TGCGCCAGCAGCCTTAATCCCGGGTCGCGCACCGGGGAGCTGTTTTTT.

This clonotype was seen at least ten times. The chain has TRBV7-2 and TRBJ1-6, with D hard to call. The CDR3 runs 15 residues. CDR1 is SGHTA, CDR2 FQGNSA, per germline. V dropped 5 bases and J dropped 7 bases, with 15 bases sitting between them. The CDR3 nucleotides are TGTGCCAGCAGCCTCTATTATTCGGGGAATTCACCCCTCCACTTT. Protein sequence: CASSLYYSGNSPLHF. The full variable domain, with the rest looked up from reference TRBV7-2 and TRBJ1-6, is GAGVSQSPSNKVTEKGKDVELRCDPISGHTALYWYRQSLGQGLEFLIYFQGNSAPDKSGLPSDRFSAERTGGSVSTLTIQRTQQEDSAVYLCASSLYYSGNSPLHFGNGTRLTVT.

This clonotype has only a few counts. The rearrangement links TRBV29-1 to TRBJ2-3; D call uncertain. CDR3 length: 12 amino acids. V lost 4 bases and J lost 2, with 7 bases in between. From germline, CDR1 is SQVTM and CDR2 ANQGSEA. CDR3: CSVAPITDTQYF. In DNA form, the CDR3 reads TGCAGCGTTGCCCCTATCACAGATACGCAGTATTTT.

Many counts were recorded for this clonotype. The CDR3 loop reads CASRYTVLADYTF. The CDR3 DNA follows: TGTGCCAGCAGGTATACAGTGTTGGCGGACTACACCTTC. The V call is TRBV28, the J call TRBJ1-2; no clear D gene. Germline CDR1 reads MDHEN; CDR2 reads SYDVKM. The CDR3 runs 13 residues. The V gene lost 6 bases and the J gene lost 10 bases, with 18 bases spanning the gap.

The V call is TRBV9, the J call TRBJ2-2; TRBD2 matches at 8 bases. J lost 5 bases, V lost 2 bases, and 5 bases had no gene match. The length of the CDR3 is 15 residues. Per germline, CDR1 SGDLS and CDR2 YYNGEE. This CDR3 reads CASSVSGGRTGELFF. CDR3 DNA sequence: TGTGCCAGCAGCGTTTCGGGGGGGCGGACCGGGGAGCTGTTTTTT.

This clonotype was seen repeatedly, ten times or more. The chain employs TRBV6-5 and TRBJ2-2; TRBD1 might be the D (5 bases). The germline gives CDR1 MNHEY, CDR2 SVGAGI. The V end lost 0 bases, the J end lost 0 bases, and 14 bases lay between the germline ends. The CDR3 has 18 amino acids. CDR3 sequence: CASSYSVWGTSNTGELFF. The CDR3 DNA sequence: TGTGCCAGCAGTTACTCAGTCTGGGGCACCTCGAACACCGGGGAGCTGTTTTTT.

CDR3: CASSTLAATGELFF. In DNA form, the CDR3 reads TGTGCCAGCAGCACCTTGGCAGCCACCGGGGAGCTGTTTTTT. The J gene is TRBJ2-2, the V gene TRBV5-6; no clear D gene. The length of the CDR3 is 14 residues. Looked up from germline, CDR1 is SGHDT and CDR2 is YYEEEE. Trimming cost V 4 bases and J 4 bases, with 11 bases left between them.

This clonotype was seen many times. This chain joins TRBV7-8 and TRBJ1-1, with 7 bases lining up with TRBD1. Germline CDR1 reads SGHVS; CDR2 reads FQNEAQ. Losses at the gene ends were 3 bases for V and 4 bases for J; bases not matched to a gene: 8. The CDR3 is made up of 15 amino acids. The DNA for the CDR3 is TGTGCCAGCAGCTTTCTAGGGGGCGCAAGCACTGAAGCTTTCTTT. It encodes CASSFLGGASTEAFF.

This clonotype has ten or more counts. The CDR3 region has the DNA TGTGCCAGCAGCCATCTGGGGCAAGGATCACCCCTCCACTTT. Its translation is CASSHLGQGSPLHF. The rearrangement links TRBV3-1 to TRBJ1-6, with D tentatively TRBD1 (5 bases). The CDR3 extends over 14 amino acids. Germline assignment: CDR1 LGHDT and CDR2 YNNKEL (reference sequence). Trimming took 3 bases from V and 10 from J, leaving 13 bases between them. Drawing the rest from reference TRBV3-1 and TRBJ1-6, the complete variable domain is DTAVSQTPKYLVTQMGNDKSIKCEQNLGHDTMYWYKQDSKKFLKIMFSYNNKELIINETVPNRFSPKSPDKAHLNLHINSLELGDSAVYFCASSHLGQGSPLHFGNGTRLTVT.

On this clonotype itself: One end of the junction varies from germline; a read error may be responsible. The rearrangement joins TRBV12-3 or TRBV12-4 to TRBJ2-6; the D is unclear. The CDR3 spans 12 residues. CDR3 DNA sequence: TGTGCCAGCGGCTCTGGGGTCAACGTCCCGACTTTC. Its protein product is CASGSGVNVPTF.

There are a few counts of this clonotype. The chain carries TRBV5-1 and TRBJ2-5, with a tentative D call TRBD1 (8 bases). Trimming left V 4 bases short and J 4 bases short, with 11 bases between. Germline CDR1 and CDR2: SGHRS and YFSETQ. CDR3 length: 13 residues. The CDR3 region is CASSHRGGETQYF. CDR3 coding DNA: TGCGCCAGCAGCCACAGGGGGGGAGAGACCCAGTACTTC.

This clonotype was seen ten or more times. The chain recombines TRBV7-3 with TRBJ2-1, with a tentative D call TRBD2 (7 bases). CDR3 size: 14 residues. The V gene's germline CDR1 is SGHTA and CDR2 FQGTGA. V lost 5 bases to trimming and J lost 4 bases, with 12 bases between them. The chain's CDR3 is CASSPGGSYNEQFF. The CDR3 nucleotides are TGTGCCAGCAGCCCGGGGGGCTCTTACAATGAGCAGTTCTTC.

This clonotype was recorded many times. V and J are TRBV20-1 and TRBJ2-7; weak D call: TRBD1 (6 bases). The CDR3 length is 13 residues. CDR1 is DFQATT and CDR2 is SNEGSKA in the germline V gene (reference sequence). Trimming took 6 bases from V and 3 from J, leaving 15 bases between them. CDR3 protein: CSASAGVDYEQYF. The DNA for the CDR3 is TGCAGTGCCTCAGCAGGGGTGGACTACGAGCAGTACTTC.

Many counts were recorded for this clonotype. The gene calls are TRBV5-1 and TRBJ2-1; 9 nucleotides agree with TRBD2. The germline gives CDR1 SGHRS, CDR2 YFSETQ. J lost 4 bases, V lost 0 bases, and 2 bases had no gene match. CDR3 length equals 15 residues. The CDR3 sequence: CASSLASGAYNEQFF. The CDR3, as DNA: TGCGCCAGCAGCTTGGCTAGCGGGGCTTACAATGAGCAGTTCTTC. Supplemented by reference TRBV5-1 and TRBJ2-1, the full variable domain reads KAGVTQTPRYLIKTRGQQVTLSCSPISGHRSVSWYQQTPGQGLQFLFEYFSETQRNKGNFPGRFSGRQFSNSRSEMNVSTLELGDSALYLCASSLASGAYNEQFFGPGTRLTVL.

This clonotype was seen ten or more times. J is TRBJ2-7 and V is TRBV29-1, with 9 nucleotides matching TRBD2. The CDR3 consists of 13 residues. V trimming: 1 base; J trimming: 4 bases; junction bases outside the gene matches: 2. The V gene's germline CDR1 is SQVTM and CDR2 ANQGSEA. This CDR3 reads CSVEALAGYEQYF. For the CDR3, the DNA is TGCAGCGTTGAAGCGCTAGCGGGATACGAGCAGTACTTC.

This clonotype showed up many times. The J gene is TRBJ2-6, the V gene TRBV4-1; D perhaps matches TRBD1 (6 bases). The CDR3 runs 14 residues. V dropped 1 base and J dropped 6 bases, with 7 bases sitting between them. Per germline, CDR1 MGHRA and CDR2 YSYEKL. The CDR3: CASSQGQEANVLTF. The CDR3 coding sequence is TGCGCCAGCAGCCAAGGACAGGAGGCCAACGTCCTGACTTTC.

This clonotype was seen many times. The V gene is TRBV9, the J gene TRBJ2-7, with D perhaps TRBD2 (6 bases). Trimming left V 4 bases short and J 1 base short, with 21 bases between. Germline lookup yields CDR1 SGDLS and CDR2 YYNGEE. The CDR3 extends over 17 amino acids. The CDR3 sequence is CASSLNPTRAGSYEQYF. For the CDR3, the DNA is TGTGCCAGCAGCCTCAACCCGACTAGGGCAGGGTCCTACGAGCAGTACTTC.

The V call is TRBV7-9, the J call TRBJ1-3, with D tentatively TRBD1 (5 bases). Germline CDR1 SEHNR, CDR2 FQNEAQ (reference sequence). The CDR3 is made up of 15 amino acids. Trimming shortened V by 3 bases and J by 5 bases, and 14 bases separated the two germline ends. The DNA for the CDR3 is TGTGCCAGCAGCTTTTCAGGGAACAGCAGAAACACCATATATTTT. This codes for CASSFSGNSRNTIYF.

This clonotype was seen many times. The chain recombines TRBV2 with TRBJ1-6; D gene unclear. Trimming removed 3 bases at V and 6 bases at J, with 9 bases between. CDR1 is SNHLY, CDR2 FYNNEI, per germline. The CDR3 spans 14 residues. The CDR3 nucleotides read TGTGCCAGCAGTGACGAAGGCTTTAATTCACCCCTCCACTTT. Translating gives CASSDEGFNSPLHF.

This clonotype was seen once. V usage is TRBV11-2 and J usage is TRBJ2-6; D may match TRBD1 or TRBD2 (5 bases each). Germline V gene lookup returns CDR1 SGHAT and CDR2 FQNNGV. CDR3 length: 15 amino acids. The V and J ends lost 6 bases and 5 bases respectively, with 14 bases between them. CDR3 coding DNA: TGTGCCAGCAGACGAGGGGTGGGAAGGGCCAACGTCCTGACTTTC. This gives the protein CASRRGVGRANVLTF. Combining the CDR3 with reference TRBV11-2 and TRBJ2-6 gives the whole variable domain EAGVAQSPRYKIIEKRQSVAFWCNPISGHATLYWYQQILGQGPKLLIQFQNNGVVDDSQLPKDRFSAERLKGVDSTLKIQPAKLEDSAVYLCASRRGVGRANVLTFGAGSRLTVL.

This clonotype was seen repeatedly, ten times or more. The genes are TRBV6-6 and TRBJ2-7; 9 bases fit TRBD1. The CDR3 has 14 residues. V gave up 5 bases and J gave up 6 bases; unmatched junction bases: 8. Germline lookup yields CDR1 MNHNY and CDR2 SVGAGI (reference sequence). The CDR3 DNA sequence: TGTGCCAGCAGTACTGGGACAGGGTTCCGCGAGCAGTACTTC. It codes for CASSTGTGFREQYF.

The chain recombines TRBV11-1 with TRBJ2-2, with 9 bases lining up with TRBD1. Germline V gives CDR1 SGHAT, CDR2 FQDESV (reference sequence). Trimming at V came to 5 bases and at J to 2 bases, leaving 3 bases not matched to a gene. The CDR3 is made up of 15 amino acids. The CDR3 coding sequence is TGTGCCAGCAGCCGGGACAGGGTTAACACCGGGGAGCTGTTTTTT. This translates into CASSRDRVNTGELFF.